Listed here is a single T cell receptor beta chain. Antigen unknown. The source of the sample is a study of post-analysis software for immune sequencing data. Study results and limitations: Controls had significantly higher normalized Chao1 diversity than multiple sclerosis patients. Patients carried five TRBV segments more frequently than controls did, and TRBV5-6, TRBV5-1 and TRBV20-1 were among them.

Germline V lookup: CDR1 MDHEN, CDR2 SYDVKM. This CDR3 has 11 residues. Unique molecular identifiers had been added to the TCR beta cDNA libraries. Input of roughly 0.95 to 10 million T cells yielded about half a million cDNA molecules. TCRdb re-called the PCR reads with MiXCR, one entry per CDR3 protein. The sample lists around 710,000 distinct CDR3 sequences, about 45% occurring once. This clonotype originated in a girl aged 5-17 years with multiple sclerosis. This sequence joins TRBV28 and TRBJ2-1, with D uncertain. TRBJ2-7 explains the end of the DNA better; the J call may be wrong. Sequencing was performed on blood. The CDR3 region is CASSLFAEQYF. CDR3 in DNA: TGTGCCAGCAGTTTATTTGCCGAGCAGTACTTC.